This section outlines one TCR beta chain sequence together with its context. This clone was recorded a few times. Its antigen specificity is not known. No qualities accompany the bases; no much larger clone lies one base away. This entry comes from a study of cytomegalovirus exposure and HLA in healthy donors listed by TCRdb under 2017. Broadly, across the study: According to an earlier analysis of 587 of the donors, 200 million or so T cells yielded 117 million unique TCR beta sequences and around 280 Gb of sequence data. Roughly 300 gigabases of sequencing data and around 85 million unique TCR sequences made up an early release that covered 500 to 700 HLA-typed donors. Of the 300 to 500 genotyped donors, 70% to 90% were placed in the genetic ancestry cluster associated with self-reported Caucasian donors. The study aimed to test whether signatures of past pathogen exposure could be identified by cataloging public T cell receptors. The T cell repertoires of around 730 subjects were profiled by immunosequencing and related to cytomegalovirus serostatus. Besides the first cohort of 550 to 750 subjects, a separate validation cohort made up of around 120 different subjects was used. The study combined high-throughput TCR immunosequencing, statistical association of individual TCRs with disease status, and machine learning to predict cytomegalovirus infection status. A later analysis re-examined previously published TCR beta repertoires from just over 650 donors and added high-resolution HLA genotyping to investigate patterns of TCR occurrence. In the later analysis, no new phenotypic data were used to find candidate immune exposures; instead, reliance was placed on TCR beta sequences and their occurrence across donors. In an earlier analysis of around 540 of the donors, high-throughput TCR beta sequencing was used to judge whether each TCR beta V gene segment behaved as functional or pseudogenic. Donor age, sex, ethnicity and CMV serostatus were collected together with the repertoire data. A later genetic analysis used genome-wide SNP genotypes for about 65% of the roughly 700 donors, treating that subset as a discovery cohort. All discovery cohort repertoires had been generated on a single sequencing platform. HLA typing included class I and class II loci at four-digit resolution. The number of typed donors differed by locus: about 620-640 for A, B, C, DRB1 and DQB1; 522 for DQA1; fewer than 610 for DPA1; and 450 to 480 for DPB1. Because of strong linkage in the cohort, roughly five DR-DQ haplotypes were treated as single units for association and clustering. On average, roughly 240,000 unique TCR beta nucleotide sequences were sequenced per donor among a few hundred genotyped donors of the cohort, with approximately 18% of those sequences being non-productive.

Overall study results and their limits: In vitro tests confirmed that three of the cytomegalovirus-associated TCR beta chains recognize cytomegalovirus antigens. Because counts were too low, approximately 18 rarely observed V segments, including chromosome 9 orphons, were excluded from the earlier analysis of under 650 of the donors. A cluster of highly shared sequence variants was judged likely to be a technical artifact of the sequencing pipeline. Because some donors lacked HLA typing at each locus, the association tests relied only on the typed subset. Cytomegalovirus status was reported to be diagnosed by the classifier with high specificity and sensitivity in both the original and validation cohorts. Strong co-occurrence of HLA alleles, especially DR and DQ, made assigning TCR associations to individual alleles difficult. A later genetic analysis associated a missense DCLRE1C variant with V-gene and J-gene trimming of TCR beta chains, and an independent cohort replicated the association. Linkage disequilibrium might explain the correlated functional status among segregating V segments, but an unknown experimental factor could not be ruled out. Most TCR sequences were seen in very few donors, while some public TCRs were found in many individuals. For the cohort, immune exposure information was limited to CMV serostatus. A later analysis found that HLA-associated TCR beta chains were more clonally expanded and had lower generation probabilities than equally common non-associated chains. The 87-base-pair reads could not distinguish some IMGT-functional V segments, including TRBV6-2 and TRBV6-3, so those segments were excluded. A later analysis associated 16,951 TCR beta sequences with specific HLA alleles at a false discovery rate of 0.05. Roughly uniform sequencing depth across donors was assumed in presence/absence analyses, although this assumption may not hold. Several of the top co-occurrence clusters appeared to be linked to parvovirus B19, influenza, CMV and Epstein-Barr virus, according to a later analysis. Compared with the approximately 720-donor mean, donors in an Asian-associated ancestry cluster had fewer N-insertions in productive TCRs, according to a later genetic analysis. A total of 150 or so TCR beta chains were listed by the study as associated with cytomegalovirus. A later analysis found that TCR association rates varied across HLA loci, with DRB1 alleles showing the most associated TCRs and HLA-C alleles the fewest. Broadly in line with IMGT annotations, most TCR beta V segments showed up in productive rearrangements about 87% or about 30% of the time in an earlier analysis of around 550 of the donors. The authors suggested that the approach could potentially be extended to other disease states and immunological phenotypes. In a later analysis, most CMV-associated TCR beta chains were found to appear HLA-restricted, with HLA associations seemingly driven largely by CMV exposure. A further reported finding was that TCR beta sequences accurately predicted the HLA-A and HLA-B alleles for most subjects in the first cohort. The cohort was sequenced for TCR beta chains only, and without alpha or paired-chain data the features that could be detected were limited.

Library preparation was by the immunoSEQ multiplex PCR assay. A mixture of 60 forward primers for TCR Vbeta segments and 13 reverse primers for TCR Jbeta segments was used in the multiplex PCR. The CDR3 region of rearranged TCR beta genes was amplified from genomic DNA with a multiplex PCR assay. The Illumina HiSeq System was used to sequence the amplified TCR beta libraries as 87-base-pair reads. On the authors' methods: Across the 670 or so repertoires, a later analysis counted 75 million to 90 million unique TCR beta chains, roughly 11 million of which were shared by at least two donors. Raw reads were error-corrected and collapsed into unique sequences by a nearest-neighbor algorithm in which closely related sequences were merged to remove PCR and sequencing errors. To assign V, D and J gene segments, CDR3 sequences were aligned to IMGT reference sequences. For a sequence to be retained, a match of at least six nucleotides to both a V gene segment and a J gene segment was required. Rearrangements were called productive when the CDR3 lacked stop codons and stayed in frame with V and J; all others were non-productive. Following IMGT convention, CDR3 was defined as the stretch from the second conserved V-encoded cysteine up to the conserved J-encoded phenylalanine. The earlier analysis of 450 to 750 of the donors excluded any sequence lacking an unambiguous match to a single V gene segment. In an earlier analysis of more than 500 of the donors, a V segment was called functional when productive rearrangements were above 56.7%, and segregating when the standard deviation between donors exceeded 5%. To diagnose cytomegalovirus status from the catalog of TCR beta chain sequences, a statistical classification framework was built. In a later analysis, V and J genes were assigned by comparing TCR nucleotide sequences against IMGT/GENE-DB human TR gene sequences. The TCRdist pipeline was used in a later analysis to assign CDR3 sequences and most-parsimonious VDJ recombination scenarios. In a later analysis, every TCR beta chain was defined by the combination of its CDR3 amino acid sequence and its V-gene family, and reads without a unique V-gene family were dropped. As a way to deal with suspected cross-contamination and a sequencing artifact, a later analysis dropped 450 to 600 nucleotide sequences that were highly shared and had low generation probability. A later analysis calculated a clonal expansion index for each public chain from normalized within-repertoire ranks of inferred template counts. In a later analysis, generation probabilities were computed with a VDJ recombination model fitted to out-of-frame rearrangements, and the resulting probabilities were checked against IGoR. In a later analysis, hypergeometric tests were used to score TCR-TCR, TCR-HLA and TCR-CMV co-occurrence, with a repertoire-size bias correction applied to TCR pairs. A later analysis estimated false discovery rates by permuting HLA or CMV assignments 20 times. In a later analysis, co-occurring TCRs were grouped using DBSCAN, and TCRdist sequence similarity was added for clustering within HLA-allele-positive subsets. Co-occurrence clustering excluded repertoires with fewer than 30,000 or more than 120,000 public chains, plus five with anomalous nucleotide sharing. TCRdb limited this immuneACCESS table to in-frame rearrangements with V and J called. A share of clones is missing; checked studies link under half to unresolved V genes, and the rest is unexplained. V and J calls and clone size follow that table, whereas D and trimming were derived from the DNA. For this sample the table gives some 130,000 clones, of which 76% were detected only once. The ten largest account for over 2.5% of the sample.

According to the germline V gene, CDR1 reads SGHDT and CDR2 reads YYEEEE. The CDR3, from cysteine to phenylalanine, totals 16 residues. Of all the DNA, just the CDR3 is kept, 48 bases in frame from base 1. V lost 5 bases and J lost 2 bases, and the count of bases not matched to a germline gene is 9. The cohort consisted of 600 to 750 healthy bone marrow donors. All cohort members were sampled while nominally healthy, although unrecorded immune exposures were likely present. The donor tested CMV seronegative, placing the donor among the 350 or so seronegative members of the cohort. A peripheral blood sample was collected from each donor, and TCR beta sequencing was performed on peripheral blood mononuclear cells. The Qiagen DNeasy Blood Extraction Kit was used to extract genomic DNA from the blood cell samples.

The sample consisted of PBMCs. The rearranged chain carries TRBV5-6 and TRBJ2-3, with 9 junctional bases fitting TRBD1. The TCR comes from a man aged 40-49 years in good health and CMV-seronegative. CDR3 protein: CASRPTGQGVTDTQYF. The DNA sequence is as follows: TGTGCCAGCAGACCTACGGGACAGGGAGTCACAGATACGCAGTATTTT.